The 30 T cell receptor beta chains presented below share a single source sample, sequenced in a study of blood T cell repertoires in COVID-19. The method was immunoSEQ multiplex PCR; TCRdb's version includes in-frame clones alone and lacks a portion of them. The table has 80,000 to 95,000 clones, just over 85% seen once. The sample consisted of peripheral blood. Source of these receptors: a man between 45 and 60 years old with active or convalescent COVID-19.

This rearrangement joins TRBV20-1 to TRBJ1-1, with D unresolved. Germline V gene lookup returns CDR1 DFQATT and CDR2 SNEGSKA (reference sequence). This CDR3 spans 14 amino acids. V lost 3 bases and J lost 1, with 12 bases in between. CDR3 region: CSASQADTNTEAFF. CDR3 sequence (DNA): TGCAGTGCTAGTCAGGCAGATACGAACACTGAAGCTTTCTTT.

The chain is built from TRBV9 and TRBJ2-5; perhaps TRBD1 as D (5 bases). Between the trimmed V and J ends, which lost 6 bases and 2 bases, there was a span of 17 bases. The CDR3 is made up of 15 amino acids. The germline gives CDR1 SGDLS, CDR2 YYNGEE. CDR3 in DNA: TGTGCCAGCACCCTAGACACAGGCTATCAAGAGACCCAGTACTTC. Translated, it gives CASTLDTGYQETQYF. Filled out from reference TRBV9 and TRBJ2-5, the complete variable domain reads DSGVTQTPKHLITATGQRVTLRCSPRSGDLSVYWYQQSLDQGLQFLIQYYNGEERAKGNILERFSAQQFPDLHSELNLSSLELGDSALYFCASTLDTGYQETQYFGPGTRLLVL.

The V gene is TRBV9, the J gene TRBJ2-7; maybe TRBD1 (5 bases). Germline V gives CDR1 SGDLS, CDR2 YYNGEE. Trimming pared 0 bases from V and 1 base from J, leaving 11 bases between. This CDR3 has 15 amino acids. The CDR3: CASSVGQTTSYEQYF. The CDR3 coding sequence is TGTGCCAGCAGCGTAGGACAGACGACATCCTACGAGCAGTACTTC.

This chain uses TRBV5-1 with TRBJ2-3, with D perhaps TRBD1 (5 bases). V was clipped by 5 bases and J by 7 bases, with 26 bases between them. Germline lookup yields CDR1 SGHRS and CDR2 YFSETQ. This CDR3 has 17 residues. As DNA, the CDR3 is TGCGCCAGCAGATCCCGACTGACAGCGACGGAATTAAATACGCAGTATTTT. Translation gives CASRSRLTATELNTQYF.

The V call is TRBV19, the J call TRBJ2-1, with D perhaps TRBD2 (6 bases). The V and J ends lost 2 bases and 10 bases respectively, with 18 bases between them. Looked up from germline, CDR1 is LNHDA and CDR2 is SQIVND (reference sequence). The CDR3 covers 15 residues. CDR3 nucleotides: TGTGCCAGTAGTATACAAGCGGGCCGGAGTGGAGAGCAGTTCTTC. Encoded protein: CASSIQAGRSGEQFF.

The chain is built from TRBV9 and TRBJ2-1, with a possible D match to TRBD2 (5 bases). Germline CDR1 reads SGDLS; CDR2 reads YYNGEE. The CDR3 has 17 residues. Trimming removed 3 bases at V and 2 bases at J, with 18 bases between. CDR3 sequence (DNA): TGTGCCAGCAGCGCCTCCATTACTAGGTCCACCTACAATGAGCAGTTCTTC. This codes for CASSASITRSTYNEQFF.

This chain joins TRBV5-5 and TRBJ2-7; TRBD1 matches at 8 bases. CDR3 length: 17 residues. Trimming cost V 3 bases and J 1 base; bases outside gene matches: 12. Germline V gene sequence: CDR1 SGHKS, CDR2 YYEKEE (reference sequence). The CDR3: CASSSKSPRTGSYEQYF. In DNA form, the CDR3 reads TGTGCCAGCAGCTCAAAATCTCCGAGGACAGGGTCCTACGAGCAGTACTTC.

In its sample, this clone was seen once. The chain carries TRBV7-2 and TRBJ2-7; 10 nucleotides match TRBD2. CDR3 length equals 17 residues. V trimming: 1 base; J trimming: 0 bases; junction bases outside the gene matches: 6. Per germline, CDR1 SGHTA and CDR2 FQGNSA. The CDR3 sequence is CASSLVKLAGTSYEQYF. CDR3 DNA: TGTGCCAGCAGCTTAGTTAAACTAGCGGGGACCTCCTACGAGCAGTACTTC.

The V call is TRBV28, the J call TRBJ2-3, with 9 nucleotides matching TRBD1. Germline CDR1 and CDR2: MDHEN and SYDVKM. Trimming at V came to 5 bases and at J to 4 bases, leaving 7 bases not matched to a gene. The CDR3 consists of 15 residues. CDR3 sequence: CASSVPGQGSDTQYF. The CDR3 DNA follows: TGTGCCAGCAGTGTACCGGGACAGGGTTCAGATACGCAGTATTTT.

The V call is TRBV7-8, the J call TRBJ2-3, with D perhaps TRBD2 (6 bases). Deletions cut 6 bases from V and 2 bases from J, with 12 bases between. The CDR3 has 14 residues. Per the germline V gene, CDR1 is SGHVS and CDR2 is FQNEAQ. CDR3 coding DNA: TGTGCCAGCAGGCGGGACCTCCCCACAGATACGCAGTATTTT. Protein sequence: CASRRDLPTDTQYF.

The chain is built from TRBV14 and TRBJ1-1; D is unclear. The CDR3 is 14 amino acids. CDR1 SGHDN and CDR2 FVKESK come from the germline V gene. Between the trimmed V and J ends, which lost 8 bases and 4 bases, there was a span of 17 bases. CDR3: CASGTNSRGTEAFF. The DNA for the CDR3 is TGTGCCAGCGGAACCAATTCTCGGGGCACTGAAGCTTTCTTT.

The chain recombines TRBV28 with TRBJ1-1; 7 bases align to TRBD1. The germline CDR1 and CDR2 sequences are MDHEN and SYDVKM. V was clipped by 5 bases and J by 3 bases; unmatched bases: 12. This CDR3 region has 16 residues. In DNA form, the CDR3 reads TGTGCCAGCAGTCTCATTGACAGGGAAGAGGACACTGAAGCTTTCTTT. This translates into CASSLIDREEDTEAFF.

The chain employs TRBV5-1 and TRBJ1-1, with D unclear. Trimming left V 0 bases short and J 9 bases short, with 15 bases between. Per the germline V gene, CDR1 is SGHRS and CDR2 is YFSETQ. The CDR3 contains 14 residues. CDR3 loop: CASSLAVTEGKAFF. CDR3 DNA: TGCGCCAGCAGCTTGGCTGTGACGGAGGGAAAAGCTTTCTTT.

This clone has only a few counts. The chain is built from TRBV19 and TRBJ1-5, with D unresolved. CDR1 and CDR2 from the germline V gene are LNHDA and SQIVND (reference sequence). Trimming shortened V by 2 bases and J by 4 bases, and 15 bases separated the two germline ends. This CDR3 is built from 16 residues. CDR3 sequence (DNA): TGTGCCAGTAGTATATTCCGGGAGATTGGGAATCAGCCCCAGCATTTT. Amino acids: CASSIFREIGNQPQHF.

This chain joins TRBV5-1 and TRBJ1-4; 9 bases map to TRBD1. This CDR3 is 14 amino acids long. V was clipped by 3 bases and J by 8 bases; unmatched bases: 5. CDR1 is SGHRS and CDR2 is YFSETQ in the germline V gene. The CDR3 nucleotides read TGCGCCAGCAGCTCCGGGACAGGGAGGGAAAAACTGTTTTTT. It is translated as CASSSGTGREKLFF.

This sequence joins TRBV28 and TRBJ1-6; D might be TRBD1 (5 bases). Germline values: CDR1 MDHEN, CDR2 SYDVKM. Trimming stripped 8 bases from V and 8 bases from J, with 10 bases between. The CDR3 is 12 residues long. The CDR3 sequence is CASLPGDSPLHF. DNA for the CDR3: TGTGCCAGCTTGCCGGGGGATTCACCCCTCCACTTT.

This clone appeared once. The chain has TRBV4-1 and TRBJ2-5; 7 nucleotides line up with TRBD1. The CDR3 loop spans 16 amino acids. Per the germline V gene, CDR1 is MGHRA and CDR2 is YSYEKL. Trimming took 10 bases from V and 2 from J; bases not matched to a gene: 16. Written as DNA, the CDR3 is TGCGCCACCTCCCGGTCTCCGGGGACAGCACAAGAGACCCAGTACTTC. Translated, it gives CATSRSPGTAQETQYF.

The V call is TRBV2, the J call TRBJ2-2; 7 bases are a match to TRBD1. Trimming took 6 bases from V and 1 from J; bases not matched to a gene: 8. The length of the CDR3 is 16 residues. Germline assignment: CDR1 SNHLY and CDR2 FYNNEI. CDR3 sequence reads: CASRGTQGWNTGELFF. CDR3 sequence (DNA): TGTGCCAGCAGAGGTACACAGGGGTGGAACACCGGGGAGCTGTTTTTT. Looking up the rest from reference TRBV2 and TRBJ2-2 gives the full variable domain: EPEVTQTPSHQVTQMGQEVILRCVPISNHLYFYWYRQILGQKVEFLVSFYNNEISEKSEIFDDQFSVERPDGSNFTLKIRSTKLEDSAMYFCASRGTQGWNTGELFFGEGSRLTVL.

V gene TRBV9 combines with J gene TRBJ1-5; TRBD1 is a possible D gene (6 bases). From germline, CDR1 is SGDLS and CDR2 YYNGEE. V shed 0 bases and J shed 4 bases, with 8 bases lying between them. This CDR3 is 14 amino acids long. The CDR3 bases are TGTGCCAGCAGCGTAGATCAGGGGAATCAGCCCCAGCATTTT. It encodes CASSVDQGNQPQHF.

This clone occurred once. This chain uses TRBV11-2 with TRBJ1-3; 11 bases line up with TRBD1. CDR1 is SGHAT and CDR2 is FQNNGV in the germline V gene. J lost 2 bases, V lost 3 bases, and 0 bases had no gene match. This CDR3 contains 15 residues. The CDR3 bases are TGTGCCAGCAGCTTGGGACAGGGGGCTGGAAACACCATATATTTT. Protein product: CASSLGQGAGNTIYF.

This clone was seen only a few times. J is TRBJ1-5 and V is TRBV3-1 (or the pseudogene TRBV3-2); maybe TRBD1 (5 bases). Germline CDR1 and CDR2: LGHDT and YNNKEL (reference sequence). This CDR3 comprises 14 residues. The V end was cut by 5 bases, the J end by 4 bases, with 12 bases between. CDR3 DNA: TGTGCCAGCAGCGGAGACAGAAGAAATCAGCCCCAGCATTTT. It translates to CASSGDRRNQPQHF.

The rearrangement links TRBV28 to TRBJ2-2, with D uncertain. The CDR3 totals 14 residues. Trimming cost V 7 bases and J 3 bases, with 12 bases left between them. Germline V gene data show CDR1 as MDHEN and CDR2 as SYDVKM. DNA of the CDR3: TGTGCCAGCATTCGTCACCAGGACACCGGGGAGCTGTTTTTT. This gives the protein CASIRHQDTGELFF.

The chain carries TRBV5-1 and TRBJ2-7; TRBD1 aligns across 9 bases. The trim removed 4 bases at V and 7 bases at J, leaving 9 bases unmatched. The CDR3 sequence is 14 residues long. Germline loops: CDR1 SGHRS, CDR2 YFSETQ. The CDR3 nucleotides are TGCGCCAGCAGCACCGGGGGACAGGGACTAGAGCAGTACTTC. Residues: CASSTGGQGLEQYF.

This clone came up once. Other DNA sequences in this sample translate to the same CDR3. The J gene is TRBJ2-2, the V gene TRBV18; TRBD1 is a possible D gene (5 bases). V was clipped by 2 bases and J by 0 bases, with 10 bases between them. The CDR3 is 16 amino acids. Germline values: CDR1 KGHSH, CDR2 LQKENI. The CDR3 DNA is TGTGCCAGCTCACCAAGGGGCGGCCCGAACACCGGGGAGCTGTTTTTT. It is translated as CASSPRGGPNTGELFF.

This clone came up a few times. The chain employs TRBV11-2 and TRBJ2-1; tentatively, D is TRBD2 (6 bases). Trimming removed 0 bases at V and 6 bases at J, with 9 bases between. This CDR3 region has 14 residues. CDR1 is SGHAT and CDR2 is FQNNGV in the germline V gene. The CDR3 nucleotides are TGTGCCAGCAGCTTAGATCGGAGGGTCAATGAGCAGTTCTTC. It translates to CASSLDRRVNEQFF.

The chain couples TRBV9 to TRBJ2-5, with 13 positions matching TRBD2. CDR1 is SGDLS, CDR2 YYNGEE, per germline. The trim removed 0 bases at V and 2 bases at J, leaving 4 bases unmatched. The CDR3 is 17 amino acids. The CDR3 region is CASSVGTSGGVQETQYF. CDR3 nucleotide sequence: TGTGCCAGCAGCGTAGGCACTAGCGGGGGGGTGCAAGAGACCCAGTACTTC.

CDR3 nucleotides: TGTGCCAGCAGTCCCCCGACAGGCTCCTACGAGCAGTACTTC. It translates to CASSPPTGSYEQYF. The chain carries TRBV28 and TRBJ2-7; possibly TRBD1 for D (6 bases). V lost 5 bases and J 0 bases, leaving 11 bases between the germline ends. CDR3 length: 14 amino acids. Germline V gene sequence: CDR1 MDHEN, CDR2 SYDVKM.

V and J are TRBV7-8 and TRBJ2-7, with D possibly matching TRBD2 (5 bases). The CDR3 is 14 amino acids. Germline loops: CDR1 SGHVS, CDR2 FQNEAQ. V lost 5 bases, J lost 1 base, and 12 bases lay in between. The CDR3 region has the DNA TGTGCCAGCAGCCCCTTACGGACTTCCTACGAGCAGTACTTC. This codes for CASSPLRTSYEQYF.

V gene TRBV2 combines with J gene TRBJ1-1; D possibly corresponds to TRBD1 (5 bases). The CDR3 consists of 15 residues. Germline values: CDR1 SNHLY, CDR2 FYNNEI. V lost 3 bases and J lost 4, with 15 bases in between. The CDR3 coding sequence is TGTGCCAGCAGTGATGAAGGGGCCTGGGGCACTGAAGCTTTCTTT. Amino acids: CASSDEGAWGTEAFF.

The chain is built from TRBV11-2 and TRBJ2-1; possible D gene TRBD1, 6 bases. Per the germline V gene, CDR1 is SGHAT and CDR2 is FQNNGV. Trimming took off 1 base at V and 8 bases at J, with 12 bases between the two ends. This CDR3 has 14 amino acids. Here the CDR3 reads CASSLAYRADEQFF. CDR3 nucleotides: TGTGCCAGCAGCTTAGCGTACAGGGCCGATGAGCAGTTCTTC.